The rows below give T cell receptor beta chains drawn from one sample of a study of neurological immune-mediated disorders. TCRdb ran MiXCR on the 5' RACE reads and lists one entry per CDR3 protein. The sample has around 97,000 distinct CDR3 sequences, 10% to 13% seen once. Sequenced input: PBMCs. Receptor source: a female donor with HTLV-1-associated myelopathy (HAM/TSP). Each CDR3 is given with its conserved first and last residue. The order of the fields is V gene, J gene, CDR3 protein.

TRBV12-3/TRBV12-4	TRBJ1-1	CASSPGQGWGTEAFF
TRBV10-3	TRBJ2-4	CAISEQGLQNIQYF
TRBV7-3	TRBJ2-2	CASSNRQGNTGELFF
TRBV12-3/TRBV12-4	TRBJ1-6	CASTNGGQYNSPLHF
TRBV6-2/TRBV6-3	TRBJ2-7	CASSYSAGEQYF
TRBV20-1	TRBJ1-2	CSASLYGGRRAGYTF
TRBV5-1	TRBJ1-1	CASSSFGQGGEAFF
TRBV12-3/TRBV12-4	TRBJ2-5	CASSLRLAGDQETQYF
TRBV2	TRBJ2-3	CASQDSSGRSTDTQYF
TRBV14	TRBJ2-5	CASRPSGQETQYF
TRBV20-1	TRBJ2-5	CSARDNKSGGETQYF
TRBV5-5	TRBJ2-1	CASSHEGGPYNEQFF
TRBV24-1	TRBJ2-2	CATSDPRSQGSAGELFF
TRBV5-1	TRBJ2-3	CASSSQGGSDTQYF
TRBV29-1	TRBJ2-6	CSVLTGDPSGANVLTF
TRBV10-1	TRBJ2-1	CASRAGTSGTEQFF
TRBV9	TRBJ1-1	CASSAGVSPNTEAFF
TRBV29-1	TRBJ1-1	CSVSVNTEAFF
TRBV5-1	TRBJ2-7	CASSGGQGFHEQYF
TRBV5-1	TRBJ2-2	CASSDRARIGELFF
TRBV12-3/TRBV12-4	TRBJ1-5	CASSRGQGSNQPQHF
TRBV5-4	TRBJ2-3	CASSPNFQGGADTQYF
TRBV15	TRBJ2-2	CATSRDFSAQGTGELFF
TRBV12-3/TRBV12-4	TRBJ1-5	CASSFRVDQPQHF
TRBV5-5	TRBJ2-5	CASSSPGSEVQYF
TRBV12-3/TRBV12-4	TRBJ2-7	CASSPGTGGNEQYF
TRBV20-1	TRBJ2-7	CSANPRGDSTHEQYF
TRBV29-1	TRBJ2-5	CSARPSGETQYF
TRBV20-1	TRBJ1-5	CSAREDAANQPQHF
TRBV5-1	TRBJ1-2	CASSLGPGGSDGYTF
TRBV20-1	TRBJ2-1	CSARFGEVEQFF
TRBV5-1	TRBJ2-2	CASSPPRTTNTGELFF
TRBV5-1	TRBJ2-1	CASSSVVVSGGTEQFF
TRBV5-1	TRBJ2-3	CASSHSGDGTDTQYF
TRBV6-5	TRBJ2-3	CASSLGNADTQYF
TRBV12-3/TRBV12-4	TRBJ1-1	CASSLSGGPSNTEAFF
TRBV29-1	TRBJ1-5	CSAAGNYNQPQHF
TRBV5-1	TRBJ1-2	CASSLVWDTGYTF
TRBV20-1	TRBJ2-1	CSAPSVDEQFF
TRBV20-1	TRBJ2-3	CSASTRGGGTDTQYF